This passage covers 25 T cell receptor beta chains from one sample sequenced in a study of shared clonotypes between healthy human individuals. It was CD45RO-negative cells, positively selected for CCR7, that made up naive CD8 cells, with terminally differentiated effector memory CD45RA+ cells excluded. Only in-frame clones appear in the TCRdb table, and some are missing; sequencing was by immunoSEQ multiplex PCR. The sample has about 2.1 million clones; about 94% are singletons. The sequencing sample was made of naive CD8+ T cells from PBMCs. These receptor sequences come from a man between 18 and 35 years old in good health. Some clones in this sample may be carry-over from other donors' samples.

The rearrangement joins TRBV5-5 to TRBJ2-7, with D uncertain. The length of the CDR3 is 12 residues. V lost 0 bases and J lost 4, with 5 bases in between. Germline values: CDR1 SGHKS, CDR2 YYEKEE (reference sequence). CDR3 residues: CASSLAVYEQYF. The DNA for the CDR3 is TGTGCCAGCAGCTTGGCGGTTTACGAGCAGTACTTC.

The CDR3 DNA is TGTGCCAGCAGTCGACAGGGTAGCTCCTACGAGCAGTACTTC. Encoded protein: CASSRQGSSYEQYF. J is TRBJ2-5 and V is TRBV28, with TRBD1 matching over 7 bases. The tail of the sequence fits TRBJ2-7 better, so the J call may be wrong. Germline values: CDR1 MDHEN, CDR2 SYDVKM. This CDR3 comprises 14 residues.

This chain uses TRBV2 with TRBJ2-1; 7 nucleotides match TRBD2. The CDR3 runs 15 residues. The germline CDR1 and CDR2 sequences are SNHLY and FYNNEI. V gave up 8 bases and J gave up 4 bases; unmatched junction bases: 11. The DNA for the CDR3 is TGTGCCAGCGGACTAGACAGATTGTCTTACAATGAGCAGTTCTTC. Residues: CASGLDRLSYNEQFF.

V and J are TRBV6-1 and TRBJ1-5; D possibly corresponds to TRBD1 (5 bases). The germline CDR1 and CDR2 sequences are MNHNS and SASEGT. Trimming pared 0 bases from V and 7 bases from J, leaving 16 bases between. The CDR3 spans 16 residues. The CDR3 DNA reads TGTGCCAGCAGTGAAGCGGGGCAGACGTGGGGCCAGCCCCAGCATTTT. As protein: CASSEAGQTWGQPQHF.

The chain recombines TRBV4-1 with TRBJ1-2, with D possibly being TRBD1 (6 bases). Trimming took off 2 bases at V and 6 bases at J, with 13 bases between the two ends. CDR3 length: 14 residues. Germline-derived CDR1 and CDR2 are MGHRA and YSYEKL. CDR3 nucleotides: TGCGCCAGCAGCCAAAGCAGGGGTCGAGATGGCTACACCTTC. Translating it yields CASSQSRGRDGYTF.

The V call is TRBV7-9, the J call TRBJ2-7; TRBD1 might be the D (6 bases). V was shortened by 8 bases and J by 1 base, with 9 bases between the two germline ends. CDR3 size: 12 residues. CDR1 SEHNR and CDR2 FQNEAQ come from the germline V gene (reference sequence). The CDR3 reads CASEDSSYEQYF. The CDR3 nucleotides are TGTGCCAGCGAGGACAGTTCCTACGAGCAGTACTTC.

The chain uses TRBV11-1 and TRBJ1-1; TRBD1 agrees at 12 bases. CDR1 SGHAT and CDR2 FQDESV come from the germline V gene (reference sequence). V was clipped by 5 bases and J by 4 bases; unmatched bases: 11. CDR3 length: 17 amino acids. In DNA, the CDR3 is TGTGCCAGCAGCCCGAACCGGGACAGGGGGCTTTTCACTGAAGCTTTCTTT. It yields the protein CASSPNRDRGLFTEAFF.

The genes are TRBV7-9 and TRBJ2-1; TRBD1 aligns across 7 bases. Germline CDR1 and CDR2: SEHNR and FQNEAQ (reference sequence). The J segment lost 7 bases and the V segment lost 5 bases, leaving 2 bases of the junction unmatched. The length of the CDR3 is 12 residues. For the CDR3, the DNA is TGTGCCAGCAGCGCGACAGGGAATGAGCAGTTCTTC. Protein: CASSATGNEQFF.

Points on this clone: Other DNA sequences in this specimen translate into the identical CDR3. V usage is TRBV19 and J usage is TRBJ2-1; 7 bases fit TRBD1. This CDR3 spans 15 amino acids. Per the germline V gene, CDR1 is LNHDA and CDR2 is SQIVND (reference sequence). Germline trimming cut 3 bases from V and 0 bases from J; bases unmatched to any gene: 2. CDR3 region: CASSIRGSSYNEQFF. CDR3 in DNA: TGTGCCAGTAGTATCAGGGGGAGCTCCTACAATGAGCAGTTCTTC.

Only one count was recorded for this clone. CDR3 sequence: CASSQDHNGYGYTF. In nucleotides, the CDR3 is TGCGCCAGCAGCCAAGATCATAACGGGTATGGCTACACCTTC. The chain has TRBV4-1 and TRBJ1-2; D is uncertain. The CDR3 covers 14 residues. Trimming shortened V by 0 bases and J by 5 bases, and 10 bases separated the two germline ends. Germline CDR1 is MGHRA and CDR2 is YSYEKL.

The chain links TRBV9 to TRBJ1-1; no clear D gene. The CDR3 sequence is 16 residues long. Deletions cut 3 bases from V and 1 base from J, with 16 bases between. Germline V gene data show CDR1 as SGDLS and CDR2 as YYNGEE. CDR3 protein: CASSEARDIGNTEAFF. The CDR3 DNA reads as TGTGCCAGCAGCGAGGCCCGCGACATTGGGAACACTGAAGCTTTCTTT.

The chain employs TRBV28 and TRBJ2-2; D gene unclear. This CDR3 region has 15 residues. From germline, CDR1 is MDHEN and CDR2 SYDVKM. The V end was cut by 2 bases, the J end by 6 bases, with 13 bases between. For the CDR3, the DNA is TGTGCCAGCAGTTTAGGCCCACTCGAGGCCGGGGAGCTGTTTTTT. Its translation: CASSLGPLEAGELFF.

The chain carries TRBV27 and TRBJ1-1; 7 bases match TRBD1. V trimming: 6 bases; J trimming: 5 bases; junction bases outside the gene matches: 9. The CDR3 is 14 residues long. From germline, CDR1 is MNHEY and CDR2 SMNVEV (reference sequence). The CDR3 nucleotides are TGTGCCAGCAGGGAGGACAGGTCGGTTACTGAAGCTTTCTTT. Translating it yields CASREDRSVTEAFF.

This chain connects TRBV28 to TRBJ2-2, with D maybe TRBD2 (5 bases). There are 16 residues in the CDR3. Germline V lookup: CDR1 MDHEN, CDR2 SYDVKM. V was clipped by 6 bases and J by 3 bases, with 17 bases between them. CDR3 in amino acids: CASSGLAVTDTGELFF. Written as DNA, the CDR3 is TGTGCCAGCAGCGGACTCGCCGTTACCGACACCGGGGAGCTGTTTTTT.

The CDR3 DNA reads TGTGCCAGCACCCTAGAACTAGCGGGAGGTTATGAGCAGTTCTTC. Its protein product is CASTLELAGGYEQFF. The chain has TRBV28 and TRBJ2-1, with 12 positions matching TRBD2. Germline V gene data show CDR1 as MDHEN and CDR2 as SYDVKM. The CDR3 totals 15 residues. The trim removed 7 bases at V and 8 bases at J, leaving 9 bases unmatched.

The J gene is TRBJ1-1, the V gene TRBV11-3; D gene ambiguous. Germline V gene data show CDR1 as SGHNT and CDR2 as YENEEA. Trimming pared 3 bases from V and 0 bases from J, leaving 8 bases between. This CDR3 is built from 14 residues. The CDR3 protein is CASSLPGMNTEAFF. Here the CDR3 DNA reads TGTGCCAGCAGCTTGCCGGGCATGAACACTGAAGCTTTCTTT.

The CDR3 spells CASSLGGEVGEQYF. In DNA form, the CDR3 reads TGTGCCAGCAGTTTAGGGGGCGAGGTAGGGGAGCAGTACTTC. V usage is TRBV27 and J usage is TRBJ2-7, with D possibly being TRBD1 (6 bases). Trimming removed 2 bases at V and 7 bases at J, with 15 bases between. This CDR3 contains 14 residues. Germline CDR1 is MNHEY and CDR2 is SMNVEV (reference sequence).

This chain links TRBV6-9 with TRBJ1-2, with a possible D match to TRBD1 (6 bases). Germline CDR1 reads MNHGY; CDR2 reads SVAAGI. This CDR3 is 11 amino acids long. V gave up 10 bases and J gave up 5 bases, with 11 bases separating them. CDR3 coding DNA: TGTGCCACCCACAGGGAATATGGCTACACCTTC. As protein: CATHREYGYTF.

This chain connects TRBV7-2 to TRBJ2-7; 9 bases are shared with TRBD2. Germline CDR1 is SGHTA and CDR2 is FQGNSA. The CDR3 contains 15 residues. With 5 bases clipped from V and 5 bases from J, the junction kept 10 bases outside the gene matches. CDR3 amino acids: CASSPMIAGDHEQYF. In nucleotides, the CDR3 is TGTGCCAGCAGCCCAATGATAGCGGGAGACCACGAGCAGTACTTC.

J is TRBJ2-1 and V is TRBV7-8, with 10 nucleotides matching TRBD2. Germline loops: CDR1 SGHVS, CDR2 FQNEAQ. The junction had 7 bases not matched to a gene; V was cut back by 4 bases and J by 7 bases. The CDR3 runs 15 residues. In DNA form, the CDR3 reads TGTGCCAGCAGCTCCCGGACTAGCGGAAATAATGAGCAGTTCTTC. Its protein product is CASSSRTSGNNEQFF.

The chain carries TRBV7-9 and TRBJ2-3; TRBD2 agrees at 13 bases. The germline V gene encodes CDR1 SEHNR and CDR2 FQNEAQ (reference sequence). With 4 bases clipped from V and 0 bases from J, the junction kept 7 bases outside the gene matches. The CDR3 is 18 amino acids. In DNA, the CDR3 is TGTGCCAGCAGCTCTACGACTAGCGGGAGGAGGAGCACAGATACGCAGTATTTT. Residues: CASSSTTSGRRSTDTQYF.

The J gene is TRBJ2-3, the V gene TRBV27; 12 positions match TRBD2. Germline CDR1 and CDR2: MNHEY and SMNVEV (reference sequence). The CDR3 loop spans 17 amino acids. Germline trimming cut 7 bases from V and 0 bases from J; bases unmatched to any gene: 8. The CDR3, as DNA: TGTGCCAGCAAAAGGACTAGCGGGGATTATAGCACAGATACGCAGTATTTT. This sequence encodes CASKRTSGDYSTDTQYF.

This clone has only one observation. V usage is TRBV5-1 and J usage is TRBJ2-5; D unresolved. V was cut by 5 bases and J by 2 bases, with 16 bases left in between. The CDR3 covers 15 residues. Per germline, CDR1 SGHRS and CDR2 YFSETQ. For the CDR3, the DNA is TGCGCCAGCAGGCTCTCCCGAAGCACGCAAGAGACCCAGTACTTC. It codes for CASRLSRSTQETQYF.

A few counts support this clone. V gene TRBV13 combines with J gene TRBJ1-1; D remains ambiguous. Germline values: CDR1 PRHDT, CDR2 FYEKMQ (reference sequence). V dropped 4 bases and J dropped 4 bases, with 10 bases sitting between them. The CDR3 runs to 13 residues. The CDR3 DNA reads TGTGCCAGCAGCTCAAGGCGCCCCACTGAAGCTTTCTTT. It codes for CASSSRRPTEAFF.

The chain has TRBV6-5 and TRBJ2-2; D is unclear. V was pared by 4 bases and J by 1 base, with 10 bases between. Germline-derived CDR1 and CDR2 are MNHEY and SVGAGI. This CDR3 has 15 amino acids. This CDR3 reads CASSFRIKNTGELFF. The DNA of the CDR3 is TGTGCCAGCAGTTTTCGGATCAAGAACACCGGGGAGCTGTTTTTT.